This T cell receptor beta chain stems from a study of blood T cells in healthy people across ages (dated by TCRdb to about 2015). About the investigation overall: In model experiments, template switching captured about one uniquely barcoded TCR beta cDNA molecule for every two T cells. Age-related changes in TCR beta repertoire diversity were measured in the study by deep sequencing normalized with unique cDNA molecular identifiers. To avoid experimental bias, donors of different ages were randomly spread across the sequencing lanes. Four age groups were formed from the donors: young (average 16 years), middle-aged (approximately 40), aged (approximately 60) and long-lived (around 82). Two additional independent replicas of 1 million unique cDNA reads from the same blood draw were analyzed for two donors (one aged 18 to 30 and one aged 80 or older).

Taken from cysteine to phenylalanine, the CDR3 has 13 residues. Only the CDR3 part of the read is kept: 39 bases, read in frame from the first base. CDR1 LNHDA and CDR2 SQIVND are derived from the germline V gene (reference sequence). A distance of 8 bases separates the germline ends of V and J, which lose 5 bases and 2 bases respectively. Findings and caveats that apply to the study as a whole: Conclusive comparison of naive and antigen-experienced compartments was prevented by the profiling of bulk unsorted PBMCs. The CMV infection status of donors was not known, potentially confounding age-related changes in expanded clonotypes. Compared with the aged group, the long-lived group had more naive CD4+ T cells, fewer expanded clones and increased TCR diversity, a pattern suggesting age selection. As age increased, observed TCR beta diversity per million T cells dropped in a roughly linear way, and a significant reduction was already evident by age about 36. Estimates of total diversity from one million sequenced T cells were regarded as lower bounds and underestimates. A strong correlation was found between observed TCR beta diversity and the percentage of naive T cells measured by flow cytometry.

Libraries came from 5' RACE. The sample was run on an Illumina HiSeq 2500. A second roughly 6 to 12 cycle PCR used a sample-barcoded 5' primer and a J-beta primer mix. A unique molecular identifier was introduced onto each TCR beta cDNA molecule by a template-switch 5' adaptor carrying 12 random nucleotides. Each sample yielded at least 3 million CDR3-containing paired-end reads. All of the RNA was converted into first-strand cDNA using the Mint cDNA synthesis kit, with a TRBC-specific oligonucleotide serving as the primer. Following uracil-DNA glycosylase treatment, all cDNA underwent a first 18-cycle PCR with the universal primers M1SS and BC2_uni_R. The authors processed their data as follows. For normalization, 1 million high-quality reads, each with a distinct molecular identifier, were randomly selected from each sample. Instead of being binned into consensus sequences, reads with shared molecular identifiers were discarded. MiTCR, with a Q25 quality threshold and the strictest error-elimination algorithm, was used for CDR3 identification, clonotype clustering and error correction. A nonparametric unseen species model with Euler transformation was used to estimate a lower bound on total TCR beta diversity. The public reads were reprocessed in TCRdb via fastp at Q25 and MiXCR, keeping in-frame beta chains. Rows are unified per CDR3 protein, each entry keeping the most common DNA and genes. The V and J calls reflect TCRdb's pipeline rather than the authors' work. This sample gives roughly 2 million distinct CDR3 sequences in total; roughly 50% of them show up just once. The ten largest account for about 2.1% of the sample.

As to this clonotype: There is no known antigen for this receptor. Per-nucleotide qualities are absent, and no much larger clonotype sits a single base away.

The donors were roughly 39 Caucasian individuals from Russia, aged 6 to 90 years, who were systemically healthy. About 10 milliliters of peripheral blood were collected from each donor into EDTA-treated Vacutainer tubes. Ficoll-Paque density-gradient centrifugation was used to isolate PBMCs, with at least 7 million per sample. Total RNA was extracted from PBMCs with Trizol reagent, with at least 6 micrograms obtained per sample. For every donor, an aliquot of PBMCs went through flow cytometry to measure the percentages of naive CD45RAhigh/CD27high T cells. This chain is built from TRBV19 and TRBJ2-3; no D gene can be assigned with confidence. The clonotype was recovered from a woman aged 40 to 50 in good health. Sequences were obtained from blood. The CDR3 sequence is CASSDTPTDTQYF. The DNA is TGTGCCAGTAGTGATACCCCCACAGATACGCAGTATTTT.